This paragraph covers one TCR beta chain sequence. This entry is derived from a study of technical replicates of blood from a handful of donors. Germline V gene data show CDR1 as MGHRA and CDR2 as YSYEKL. The ends were cut back, 6 bases at V and 6 bases at J, with 22 bases in the middle. There are 16 residues in the CDR3. Produced via immunoSEQ multiplex PCR; TCRdb's table is partial and in-frame only. In the table there are about 98,000 clones, about 94% of which are singletons. This sequence joins TRBV4-1 and TRBJ2-3; D is possibly TRBD2 (6 bases). The TCR was taken from a human donor in good health. Input material: T cells isolated from PBMCs. The CDR3 region is CASRILLAAGRDTQYF. CDR3 DNA: TGCGCCAGCAGGATCCTCTTAGCGGCTGGGAGGGATACGCAGTATTTT.